These 7 T cell receptor beta chains share one sample of origin, sequenced in a study of OX40 agonist ivuxolimab in advanced cancers. Method: immunoSEQ multiplex PCR; TCRdb's copy keeps in-frame clones and lacks some. Here the sample spans some 30,000 clones, 65% to 85% being singletons. The sequencing here drew on CD4+ or CD8+ T cells sorted from blood, taken in a trial of the OX40 agonist ivuxolimab. All receptors come from an adult with an advanced solid tumor such as melanoma, head and neck, liver or kidney cancer.

The chain combines TRBV6-1 with TRBJ2-3; 10 bases match TRBD1. Losses at the gene ends were 2 bases for V and 3 bases for J; bases not matched to a gene: 8. This CDR3 contains 17 residues. Germline V gives CDR1 MNHNS, CDR2 SASEGT. CDR3 nucleotide sequence: TGTGCCAGCAGTGAACCGAGGACAGGGGGGGTTACAGATACGCAGTATTTT. Encoded protein: CASSEPRTGGVTDTQYF.

This chain links TRBV7-2 with TRBJ2-7; D may correspond to TRBD1 or TRBD2 (5 bases each). CDR3 length: 15 residues. The V and J ends lost 0 bases and 2 bases respectively, with 11 bases between them. Germline CDR1 reads SGHTA; CDR2 reads FQGNSA. The CDR3 is CASSLAWGRPYEQYF. In nucleotides, the CDR3 is TGTGCCAGCAGCTTAGCATGGGGACGGCCCTACGAGCAGTACTTC.

This clone is termed large (0.1 to 1%). The chain employs TRBV30 and TRBJ1-1; D unclear. This CDR3 is built from 12 residues. Germline CDR1 GTSNPN, CDR2 SVGIG (reference sequence). Trimming took off 0 bases at V and 4 bases at J, with 6 bases between the two ends. CDR3 loop: CAWSVWGTEAFF. CDR3 bases: TGTGCCTGGAGTGTATGGGGCACTGAAGCTTTCTTT.

This rearrangement joins TRBV5-6 to TRBJ2-3; the D is unclear. This CDR3 region has 15 residues. With 0 bases removed from V and 4 bases from J, the gap between germline ends came to 12 bases. Germline V gives CDR1 SGHDT, CDR2 YYEEEE. The CDR3 sequence: CASSLGGIWSDTQYF. The CDR3 DNA sequence: TGTGCCAGCAGCTTGGGTGGTATTTGGTCAGATACGCAGTATTTT.

This chain links TRBV19 with TRBJ2-7; the D gene is possibly TRBD1 (5 bases). Germline values: CDR1 LNHDA, CDR2 SQIVND (reference sequence). V lost 6 bases and J lost 0, with 9 bases in between. CDR3 size: 13 residues. CDR3 nucleotides: TGTGCCAGTAGGGGGCCGGACTCCTACGAGCAGTACTTC. Its protein is CASRGPDSYEQYF.

The chain couples TRBV6-4 to TRBJ2-1; D is tentatively TRBD1 or TRBD2 (5 bases each). Per germline, CDR1 MRHNA and CDR2 SNTAGT. V lost 3 bases and J lost 6, with 18 bases in between. The CDR3 covers 16 residues. CDR3 region: CASSESGLAMINEQFF. The CDR3 DNA follows: TGTGCCAGCAGTGAGTCGGGGCTAGCCATGATCAATGAGCAGTTCTTC.

The rearrangement uses TRBV19 and TRBJ1-1; D unresolved. There are 18 residues in the CDR3. V was trimmed by 1 base and J by 0 bases, leaving 18 bases between them. Germline V gene sequence: CDR1 LNHDA, CDR2 SQIVND (reference sequence). The CDR3 region is CASSIAYARGNMNTEAFF. The CDR3 nucleotides are TGTGCCAGTAGTATAGCTTACGCCCGGGGAAACATGAACACTGAAGCTTTCTTT.